The 18 T cell receptor beta chains listed next were all sequenced from one sample in a study of T cells after yellow fever vaccination. TCRdb re-called the 5' RACE reads with MiXCR, one entry per CDR3 protein. The table shows 130,000 or so distinct CDR3 sequences, with roughly 15% occurring only once. Here the sequenced sample was CD8+ T cells sorted from PBMCs, taken 5 days after the yellow fever booster vaccination. Receptors were obtained from a man aged 18 to 30 who received the YFV17D yellow fever vaccine.

This clonotype was seen more than once but under ten times. The chain couples TRBV6-5 to TRBJ2-7; perhaps TRBD1 as D (6 bases). Germline-derived CDR1 and CDR2 are MNHEY and SVGAGI. Trimming stripped 0 bases from V and 7 bases from J, with 16 bases between. This CDR3 comprises 15 residues. This CDR3 is CASSYSTGAAGEQYF. CDR3 coding DNA: TGTGCCAGCAGTTACTCGACAGGCGCCGCTGGGGAGCAGTACTTC.

V is TRBV12-3 or TRBV12-4 and J is TRBJ2-7, with D possibly TRBD1 on 7 matching bases. V was pared by 7 bases and J by 4 bases, with 29 bases between. The CDR3 covers 18 residues. In DNA form, the CDR3 reads TGTGCCAGCATTACTGTGCAGGGGGGTTATTGGGCATCATACGAGCAGTACGTC. Translated: CASITVQGGYWASYEQYV.

This chain joins TRBV7-9 and TRBJ2-1; 9 bases line up with TRBD1. With V trimmed by 4 bases and J by 3 bases, 4 bases remained unmatched. This CDR3 has 15 amino acids. CDR1 and CDR2 from the germline V gene are SEHNR and FQNEAQ (reference sequence). CDR3: CASSSRDRVYNEQFF. Here the CDR3 DNA reads TGTGCCAGCAGCTCCCGGGACAGGGTCTACAATGAGCAGTTCTTC. Together with reference TRBV7-9 and TRBJ2-1, the CDR3 gives the full variable domain: DTGVSQNPRHKITKRGQNVTFRCDPISEHNRLYWYRQTLGQGPEFLTYFQNEAQLEKSRLLSDRFSAERPKGSFSTLEIQRTEQGDSAMYLCASSSRDRVYNEQFFGPGTRLTVL.

The chain uses TRBV27 and TRBJ1-2, with a tentative D call TRBD1 (6 bases). V was clipped by 6 bases and J by 4 bases, with 9 bases between them. Germline V gene sequence: CDR1 MNHEY, CDR2 SMNVEV (reference sequence). This CDR3 has 12 amino acids. The CDR3 nucleotides are TGTGCCAGCAGGGCGGACAGCTATGGCTACACCTTC. It translates to CASRADSYGYTF.

This clonotype has only a few counts. The chain has TRBV4-1 and TRBJ1-3; no clear D gene. The CDR3 is made up of 16 amino acids. V was clipped by 3 bases and J by 4 bases, with 16 bases between them. Germline-derived CDR1 and CDR2 are MGHRA and YSYEKL. The CDR3 here is CASSHPGPRPGNTIYF. The CDR3, as DNA: TGCGCCAGCAGCCATCCCGGGCCCAGGCCCGGAAACACCATATATTTT.

This clonotype was observed a few times. The rearrangement uses TRBV14 and TRBJ2-5; no firm D call. V was shortened by 1 base and J by 5 bases, with 8 bases between the two germline ends. Germline CDR1 and CDR2: SGHDN and FVKESK. This CDR3 contains 13 residues. CDR3 in amino acids: CASSQVLRETQYF. The CDR3 DNA follows: TGTGCCAGCAGCCAAGTCCTGCGTGAGACCCAGTACTTC.

The rearrangement links TRBV7-2 to TRBJ2-5, with a weak D call TRBD1 (7 bases). Per the germline V gene, CDR1 is SGHTA and CDR2 is FQGNSA. V was cut by 3 bases and J by 7 bases, with 21 bases left in between. This CDR3 region has 16 residues. CDR3 amino acids: CASSFASDTGEMTQYF. CDR3 coding DNA: TGTGCCAGCAGCTTTGCTAGCGATACAGGGGAAATGACCCAGTACTTC.

The chain has TRBV20-1 and TRBJ1-1; 8 nucleotides align to TRBD1. The germline CDR1 and CDR2 sequences are DFQATT and SNEGSKA (reference sequence). J gave up 6 bases and V 6 bases, and 6 bases lay outside the gene matches. This CDR3 comprises 12 residues. CDR3 in DNA: TGCAGTGCAAGACAGGGGTTCTCTGAAGCTTTCTTT. Protein product: CSARQGFSEAFF.

The chain links TRBV4-1 to TRBJ2-2; TRBD1 matches 8 bases. Germline CDR1 MGHRA, CDR2 YSYEKL. The CDR3 length is 17 residues. The V gene end was trimmed by 7 bases and the J gene end by 1 base; junction bases not matched to a gene: 11. CDR3 sequence reads: CASTTPSGGLNTGELFF. CDR3 nucleotides: TGCGCCAGCACGACTCCATCAGGGGGCTTGAACACCGGGGAGCTGTTTTTT.

Only a few counts were recorded for this clonotype. This chain links TRBV9 with TRBJ1-1; D unclear. Germline CDR1 is SGDLS and CDR2 is YYNGEE. The V gene lost 3 bases and the J gene lost 5 bases, with 8 bases spanning the gap. This CDR3 region has 12 residues. In DNA form, the CDR3 reads TGTGCCAGCAGCGCGGTCGAAACTGAAGCTTTCTTT. Residues: CASSAVETEAFF. Full variable domain (outside the CDR3, taken from reference TRBV9 and TRBJ1-1): DSGVTQTPKHLITATGQRVTLRCSPRSGDLSVYWYQQSLDQGLQFLIQYYNGEERAKGNILERFSAQQFPDLHSELNLSSLELGDSALYFCASSAVETEAFFGQGTRLTVV.

This chain uses TRBV6-5 with TRBJ2-3; TRBD1 matches 8 bases. The CDR3 totals 17 residues. Germline loops: CDR1 MNHEY, CDR2 SVGAGI. V lost 5 bases and J lost 5; bases outside the gene matches: 15. CDR3 region: CASSTDNRQGILDTQYF. CDR3 coding DNA: TGTGCCAGCAGTACCGATAACCGACAGGGGATCTTAGATACGCAGTATTTT.

The chain has TRBV27 and TRBJ1-5, with 7 bases aligning to TRBD1. The V segment lost 5 bases and the J segment 0 bases; nucleotides outside the gene matches: 7. The CDR3 is 16 amino acids. CDR1 is MNHEY and CDR2 is SMNVEV in the germline V gene (reference sequence). For the CDR3, the DNA is TGTGCCAGCAGTACTTCAAGGGACAGTAGCAATCAGCCCCAGCATTTT. This sequence encodes CASSTSRDSSNQPQHF.

This clonotype was found a few times. CDR3 region: CSAKGQGDADTQYF. CDR3 bases: TGCAGTGCTAAGGGACAGGGAGATGCAGATACGCAGTATTTT. This chain joins TRBV20-1 and TRBJ2-3; 9 positions agree with TRBD1. With V trimmed by 4 bases and J by 4 bases, 6 bases remained unmatched. Looked up from germline, CDR1 is DFQATT and CDR2 is SNEGSKA (reference sequence). The CDR3 loop spans 14 amino acids.

This clonotype was counted many times. Compared with germline, one end of the junction differs, possibly owing to a read error. This sequence joins TRBV7-7 and TRBJ2-2, with 8 bases matching TRBD2. Germline assignment: CDR1 SSHAT and CDR2 FNYEAQ (reference sequence). The length of the CDR3 is 16 residues. CDR3 sequence reads: CASSLAGSENTGELFF. CDR3 DNA sequence: TGTGCTAGCAGCTTAGCGGGGTCAGAGAACACCGGGGAGCTGTTTTTT.

This clonotype was observed a few times. This chain links TRBV12-3 or TRBV12-4 with TRBJ1-2; perhaps TRBD1 as D (6 bases). V dropped 5 bases and J dropped 8 bases, with 15 bases sitting between them. CDR3 length: 13 residues. The CDR3 reads CASSPGGGAGYTF. The CDR3 DNA reads TGTGCCAGCAGTCCGGGGGGGGGCGCCGGCTACACCTTC.

The rearrangement links TRBV7-6 to TRBJ2-7, with 7 bases matching TRBD1. Trimming removed 0 bases from V and 2 bases from J; junction bases left unmatched: 7. The CDR3 spans 16 residues. Germline assignment: CDR1 SGHVS and CDR2 FNYEAQ. CDR3 in amino acids: CASSLAIGQAPYEQYF. The DNA for the CDR3 is TGTGCCAGCAGCTTAGCAATCGGACAGGCGCCCTACGAGCAGTACTTC.

J is TRBJ2-1 and V is TRBV27; 8 bases line up with TRBD2. The CDR3 runs to 14 residues. In germline, CDR1 is MNHEY, CDR2 SMNVEV (reference sequence). With V trimmed by 6 bases and J by 8 bases, 9 bases remained unmatched. CDR3 residues: CASRFGGGIDEQFF. The CDR3 region has the DNA TGTGCCAGCAGATTCGGGGGGGGTATTGATGAGCAGTTCTTC.

CDR3 in amino acids: CASSDGGQGALSNQPQHF. The CDR3 bases are TGTGCCAGCAGTGACGGGGGACAGGGGGCCCTTAGCAATCAGCCCCAGCATTTT. V is TRBV6-5 and J is TRBJ1-5, with 12 bases identical to TRBD1. The CDR3 has 18 residues. CDR1 and CDR2 from the germline V gene are MNHEY and SVGAGI. With V trimmed by 5 bases and J by 0 bases, 8 bases remained unmatched.